This T cell receptor (beta chain) is from a study of cytomegalovirus exposure and HLA in healthy donors (dated by TCRdb to about 2017). Context from the whole study: An earlier analysis of roughly 630 of the donors reported roughly 270 Gb of sequence data and approximately 110 million unique TCR beta sequences from about 179 million T cells. Both class I and class II loci were covered by HLA typing, at four-digit resolution. A handful of DR-DQ haplotypes were handled as single units for association and clustering because linkage in the cohort was strong. Among 300 to 500 genotyped donors of the cohort, an average of about 220,000 unique TCR beta nucleotide sequences was sequenced per donor, of which approximately 18% were non-productive. The number of typed donors differed by locus: 629-630 for A, B, C, DRB1 and DQB1; some 500 for DQA1; approximately 610 for DPA1; and about 470 for DPB1. The study aimed to test whether cataloging public T cell receptors could reveal signatures of past pathogen exposure. All discovery cohort repertoires had been generated using a single sequencing platform. To predict cytomegalovirus infection status, the study brought together high-throughput TCR immunosequencing, statistical association of individual TCRs with disease status, and machine learning. In a later genetic analysis, genome-wide SNP genotypes for about three fifths of the 666 donors were used, and that subset was treated as a discovery cohort. Donor age, sex, ethnicity and CMV serostatus were collected together with the repertoire data. Besides the first cohort of 666 subjects, a separate validation cohort made up of about 120 different subjects was used. In the later analysis, no new phenotypic data were used to find candidate immune exposures; instead, reliance was placed on TCR beta sequences and their occurrence across donors. About 280 gigabases of sequencing data and 70 million to 100 million unique TCR sequences made up an early release that covered approximately 650 HLA-typed donors. To decide whether each TCR beta V gene segment behaved as functional or pseudogenic, an earlier analysis of some 570 of the donors relied on high-throughput TCR beta sequencing. Of the 398 genotyped donors, 81% fell in the genetic ancestry cluster associated with self-reported Caucasian donors. In a later analysis, previously published TCR beta repertoires from 500 to 750 donors were re-analyzed and high-resolution HLA genotyping was added so that TCR occurrence patterns could be studied. The T cell repertoires of several hundred subjects were profiled by immunosequencing and related to cytomegalovirus serostatus. The study at large found these results: A group of highly shared sequence variants was considered likely to be a technical artifact of the sequencing pipeline. According to a later analysis, most CMV-associated TCR beta chains appeared to be HLA-restricted, and the HLA associations seemed to be driven largely by CMV exposure. Correlated functional status among segregating V segments might reflect linkage disequilibrium, but an unknown experimental factor could not be ruled out. The presence/absence analyses assumed that sequencing depth was roughly uniform across donors, and that assumption may not be true. The classifier was reported to diagnose cytomegalovirus status with high specificity and sensitivity in both the original cohort and the validation cohort. Broadly in line with IMGT annotations, most TCR beta V segments showed up in productive rearrangements about 87% or about 30% of the time in an earlier analysis of a few hundred of the donors. A total of 150 or so TCR beta chains were listed by the study as associated with cytomegalovirus. V-gene and J-gene trimming of TCR beta chains was associated with a missense DCLRE1C variant in a later genetic analysis, and the association was replicated in an independent cohort. A later analysis found that HLA-associated TCR beta chains were more clonally expanded and had lower generation probabilities than equally common non-associated chains. In a later genetic analysis, fewer N-insertions in productive TCRs were reported among donors in an Asian-associated ancestry cluster than the roughly 670-donor mean. Across donors, most TCR sequences were observed very rarely, whereas some public TCRs were present in many individuals. The only immune exposure information available for the cohort was CMV serostatus. In a later analysis, the rate of TCR association differed among HLA loci, with DRB1 alleles having the most associated TCRs and HLA-C alleles having the fewest. Specific HLA alleles were associated with more than 15,000 TCR beta sequences at a false discovery rate of 0.05 in a later analysis. According to a later analysis, parvovirus B19, influenza, CMV and Epstein-Barr virus appeared linked to several top co-occurrence clusters. The earlier analysis of some 540 of the donors excluded roughly 17 rarely observed V segments, including chromosome 9 orphons, because counts were too low. In this cohort, only TCR beta chains were sequenced, and detectable features were limited by the absence of alpha or paired-chain data. Because HLA typing was unavailable for some donors at each locus, only the typed subset was used in association tests. Strong co-occurrence of HLA alleles, especially DR and DQ, made assigning TCR associations to individual alleles difficult. The authors suggested that the approach could potentially be extended to other disease states and immunological phenotypes. A further reported finding was that TCR beta sequences accurately predicted the HLA-A and HLA-B alleles for most subjects in the first cohort. In vitro tests confirmed that a few of the cytomegalovirus-associated TCR beta chains recognize cytomegalovirus antigens.

In regard to this clone: This clone's antigen is unknown. No quality values exist for individual bases; no much larger clone is one base distant.

Libraries were prepared through the immunoSEQ multiplex PCR assay. For the multiplex PCR, a mixture combining 60 forward primers for TCR Vbeta segments and 13 reverse primers for TCR Jbeta segments was used. The CDR3 region of rearranged TCR beta genes was amplified from genomic DNA with a multiplex PCR assay. On the Illumina HiSeq System, the amplified TCR beta libraries were sequenced as 87-base-pair reads. Per the authors' processing: A later analysis tallied around 80 million unique TCR beta chains across the 666 repertoires, and some 10 million of those chains were shared by two or more donors. Raw reads were error-corrected and collapsed into unique sequences by a nearest-neighbor algorithm in which closely related sequences were merged to remove PCR and sequencing errors. To assign V, D and J gene segments, CDR3 sequences were aligned to IMGT reference sequences. For a sequence to be retained, at least a six-nucleotide match to both a V gene segment and a J gene segment was required. Rearrangements were classified as productive when the CDR3 lacked stop codons and remained in frame with V and J, and all other rearrangements were classified as non-productive. Following IMGT convention, CDR3 was defined as the stretch from the second conserved V-encoded cysteine up to the conserved J-encoded phenylalanine. Sequences without an unambiguous match to a single V gene segment were excluded from the earlier analysis of several hundred of the donors. In an earlier analysis of several hundred of the donors, V segments were called functional above 56.7% productive rearrangements and were called segregating when the between-donor standard deviation exceeded 5%. To diagnose cytomegalovirus status from the catalog of TCR beta chain sequences, a statistical classification framework was built. V and J gene assignment, in a later analysis, came from comparing TCR nucleotide sequences with IMGT/GENE-DB human TR gene sequences. In a later analysis, CDR3 sequences and most-parsimonious VDJ recombination scenarios were assigned using the TCRdist pipeline. A later analysis defined each TCR beta chain by its CDR3 amino acid sequence plus V-gene family, and excluded reads lacking a unique V-gene family. As a way to deal with suspected cross-contamination and a sequencing artifact, a later analysis dropped roughly 620 nucleotide sequences that were highly shared and had low generation probability. In a later analysis, a clonal expansion index was calculated for each public chain from normalized within-repertoire ranks of inferred template counts. In a later analysis, generation probabilities were computed with a VDJ recombination model fitted to out-of-frame rearrangements, and the resulting probabilities were checked against IGoR. Hypergeometric tests were used in a later analysis to score TCR-TCR, TCR-HLA and TCR-CMV co-occurrence, with a repertoire-size bias correction applied to the TCR pairs. False discovery rates were estimated in a later analysis by permuting HLA or CMV assignments 20 times. In a later analysis, co-occurring TCRs were grouped using DBSCAN, with TCRdist sequence similarity added in when clustering inside HLA-allele-positive subsets. For co-occurrence clustering, repertoires with fewer than 30,000 or more than 120,000 public chains were excluded, along with five or six repertoires with anomalous nucleotide sharing. The table comes from immuneACCESS by way of TCRdb, which keeps in-frame sequences with V and J called. Part of the clones is missing from these tables; in studies checked, under half for an unresolved V gene and the rest for unknown reasons. D and trimming were read from the DNA, whereas the V and J calls and clone size are those reported in that table. This sample holds approximately 150,000 clones; approximately 79% were observed only once. The leading ten clones occupy around 6.3% of the sample.

The cohort comprised some 680 healthy bone marrow donors. At the time of sampling, every cohort member was nominally healthy, though immune exposures that went unrecorded were likely present. The donor tested CMV seropositive and was one of the 289 seropositive cohort members. Every donor gave a peripheral blood sample, and the peripheral blood mononuclear cells from that sample were used for TCR beta sequencing. Genomic DNA extraction from the blood cell samples was performed with the Qiagen DNeasy Blood Extraction Kit. Sequences were obtained from PBMCs. The sequence came from a middle-aged man in good health and CMV-seropositive.

The CDR3 reads as follows: CASSPRADSNQPQHF. In nucleotides, the sequence is TGTGCCAGCTCACCACGGGCAGATAGCAATCAGCCCCAGCATTTT. This chain is built from TRBV18 and TRBJ1-5, with the D segment identity uncertain. The CDR3 runs 15 residues from the cysteine to the phenylalanine. Only the CDR3 DNA stays, 45 bases, in frame from base 1. The junction carries 7 bases between V and J, which are trimmed by 1 base and 0 bases respectively. Based on the germline V gene, the CDR1 and CDR2 sequences are KGHSH and LQKENI.